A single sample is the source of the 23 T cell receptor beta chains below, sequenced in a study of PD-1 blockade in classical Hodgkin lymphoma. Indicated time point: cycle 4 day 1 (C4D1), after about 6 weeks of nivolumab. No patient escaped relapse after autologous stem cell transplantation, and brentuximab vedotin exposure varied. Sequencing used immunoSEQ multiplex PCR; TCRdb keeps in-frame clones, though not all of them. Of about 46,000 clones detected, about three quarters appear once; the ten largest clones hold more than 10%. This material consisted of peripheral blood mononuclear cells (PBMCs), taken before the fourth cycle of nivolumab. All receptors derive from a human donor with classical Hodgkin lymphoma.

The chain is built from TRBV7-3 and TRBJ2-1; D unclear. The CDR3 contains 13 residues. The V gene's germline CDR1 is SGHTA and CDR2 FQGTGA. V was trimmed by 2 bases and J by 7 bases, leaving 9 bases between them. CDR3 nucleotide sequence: TGTGCCAGCAGCTTAGGGGTAGGGAATGAGCAGTTCTTC. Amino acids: CASSLGVGNEQFF.

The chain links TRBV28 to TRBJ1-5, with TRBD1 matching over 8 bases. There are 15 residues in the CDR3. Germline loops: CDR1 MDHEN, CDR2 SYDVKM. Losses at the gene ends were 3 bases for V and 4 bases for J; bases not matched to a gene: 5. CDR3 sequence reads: CASSLWGQENQPQHF. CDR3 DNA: TGTGCCAGCAGTTTGTGGGGACAGGAGAATCAGCCCCAGCATTTT.

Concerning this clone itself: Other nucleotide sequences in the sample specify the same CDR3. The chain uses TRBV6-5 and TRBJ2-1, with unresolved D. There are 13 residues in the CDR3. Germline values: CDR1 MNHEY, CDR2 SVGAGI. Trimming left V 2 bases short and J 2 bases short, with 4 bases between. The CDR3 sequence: CASSYGPYNEQFF. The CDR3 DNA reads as TGTGCCAGCAGTTACGGCCCCTACAATGAGCAGTTCTTC.

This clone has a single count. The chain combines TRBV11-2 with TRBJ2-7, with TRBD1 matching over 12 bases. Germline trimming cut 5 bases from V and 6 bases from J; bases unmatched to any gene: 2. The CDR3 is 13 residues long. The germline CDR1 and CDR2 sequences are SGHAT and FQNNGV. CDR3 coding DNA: TGTGCCAGCAGCGCGGGACAGGGGGCCGAGCAGTACTTC. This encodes CASSAGQGAEQYF.

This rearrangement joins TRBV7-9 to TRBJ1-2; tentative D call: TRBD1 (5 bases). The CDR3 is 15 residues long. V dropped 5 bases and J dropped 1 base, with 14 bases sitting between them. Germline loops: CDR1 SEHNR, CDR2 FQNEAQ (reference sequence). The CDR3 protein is CASSPRGTVNYGYTF. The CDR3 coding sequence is TGTGCCAGCAGCCCTAGGGGTACAGTTAACTATGGCTACACCTTC.

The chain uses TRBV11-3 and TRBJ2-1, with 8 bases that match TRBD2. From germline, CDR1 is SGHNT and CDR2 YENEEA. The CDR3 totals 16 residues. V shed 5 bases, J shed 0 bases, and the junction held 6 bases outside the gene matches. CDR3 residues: CASSIGGASSYNEQFF. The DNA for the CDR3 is TGTGCCAGCAGCATCGGGGGGGCCAGCTCCTACAATGAGCAGTTCTTC.

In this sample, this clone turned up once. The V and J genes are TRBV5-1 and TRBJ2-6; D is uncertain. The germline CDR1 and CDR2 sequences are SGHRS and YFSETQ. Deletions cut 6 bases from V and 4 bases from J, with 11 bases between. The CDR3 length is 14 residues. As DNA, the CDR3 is TGCGCCAGCATTCCATCCCCCGGGGCCAACGTCCTGACTTTC. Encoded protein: CASIPSPGANVLTF.

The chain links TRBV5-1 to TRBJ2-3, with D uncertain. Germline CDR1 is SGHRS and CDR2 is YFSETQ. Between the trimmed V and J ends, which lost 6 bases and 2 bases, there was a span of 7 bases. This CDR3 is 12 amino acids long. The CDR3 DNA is TGCGCCAGCAAAATAAACACAGATACGCAGTATTTT. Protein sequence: CASKINTDTQYF. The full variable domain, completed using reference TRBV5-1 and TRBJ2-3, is KAGVTQTPRYLIKTRGQQVTLSCSPISGHRSVSWYQQTPGQGLQFLFEYFSETQRNKGNFPGRFSGRQFSNSRSEMNVSTLELGDSALYLCASKINTDTQYFGPGTRLTVL.

CDR3 in amino acids: CAIGLAGTYEQYF. CDR3 in DNA: TGCGCCATCGGACTAGCGGGAACCTACGAGCAGTACTTC. The V gene is TRBV23-1, the J gene TRBJ2-7; 12 bases match TRBD2. TRBV23-1 is recorded as an ORF, its role being uncertain. The CDR3 runs 13 residues. The V segment lost 10 bases and the J segment 2 bases; nucleotides outside the gene matches: 3.

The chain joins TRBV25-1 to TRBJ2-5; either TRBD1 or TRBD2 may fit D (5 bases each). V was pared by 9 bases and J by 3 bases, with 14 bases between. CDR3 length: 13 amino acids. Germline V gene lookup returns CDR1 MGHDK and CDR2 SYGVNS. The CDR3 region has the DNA TGTGCCAGTAGGGGACCGCTAAAAGAGACCCAGTACTTC. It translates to CASRGPLKETQYF.

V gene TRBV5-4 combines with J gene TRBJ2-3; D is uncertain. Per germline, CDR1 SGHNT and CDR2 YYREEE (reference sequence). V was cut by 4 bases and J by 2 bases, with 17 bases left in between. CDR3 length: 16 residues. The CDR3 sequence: CASSRNGGMDTDTQYF. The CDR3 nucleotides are TGTGCCAGCAGCAGAAATGGCGGTATGGACACAGATACGCAGTATTTT.

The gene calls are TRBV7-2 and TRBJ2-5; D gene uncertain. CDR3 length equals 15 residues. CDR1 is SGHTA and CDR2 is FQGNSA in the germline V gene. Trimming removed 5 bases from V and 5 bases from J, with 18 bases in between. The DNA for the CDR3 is TGTGCCAGCAGCCTAATAGGCGGTATCTACGAGACCCAGTACTTC. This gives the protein CASSLIGGIYETQYF.

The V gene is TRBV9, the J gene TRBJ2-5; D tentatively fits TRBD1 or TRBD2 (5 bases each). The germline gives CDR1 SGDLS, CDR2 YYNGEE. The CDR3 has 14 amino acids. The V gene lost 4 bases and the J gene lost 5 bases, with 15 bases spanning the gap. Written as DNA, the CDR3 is TGTGCCAGCAGCCCACCCCAGGGAGTGGAGACCCAGTACTTC. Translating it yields CASSPPQGVETQYF.

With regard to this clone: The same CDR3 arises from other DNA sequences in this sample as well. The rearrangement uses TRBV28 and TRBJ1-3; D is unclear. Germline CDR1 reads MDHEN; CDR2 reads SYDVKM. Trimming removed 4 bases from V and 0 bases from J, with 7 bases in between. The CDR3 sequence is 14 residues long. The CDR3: CASSSRNSGNTIYF. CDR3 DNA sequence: TGTGCCAGCAGTTCCAGAAACTCTGGAAACACCATATATTTT. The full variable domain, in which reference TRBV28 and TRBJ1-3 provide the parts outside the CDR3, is DVKVTQSSRYLVKRTGEKVFLECVQDMDHENMFWYRQDPGLGLRLIYFSYDVKMKEKGDIPEGYSVSREKKERFSLILESASTNQTSMYLCASSSRNSGNTIYFGEGSWLTVV.

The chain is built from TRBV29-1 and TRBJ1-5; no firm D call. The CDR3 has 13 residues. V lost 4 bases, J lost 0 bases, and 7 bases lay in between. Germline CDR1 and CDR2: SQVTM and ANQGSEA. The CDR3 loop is CSVGQDSNQPQHF. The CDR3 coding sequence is TGCAGCGTTGGTCAAGATAGCAATCAGCCCCAGCATTTT.

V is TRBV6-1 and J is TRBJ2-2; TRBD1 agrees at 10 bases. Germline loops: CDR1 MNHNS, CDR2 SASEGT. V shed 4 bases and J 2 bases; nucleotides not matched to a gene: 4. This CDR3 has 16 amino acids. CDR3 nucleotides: TGTGCCAGCAGTGGGGGACAGGGGTTTAACACCGGGGAGCTGTTTTTT. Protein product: CASSGGQGFNTGELFF.

The CDR3 here is CASSERDRLWETQYF. In DNA, the CDR3 is TGTGCCAGCAGTGAAAGAGACAGGTTATGGGAGACCCAGTACTTC. This sequence joins TRBV6-1 and TRBJ2-5, with TRBD1 as a possible D gene (6 bases). Germline V gives CDR1 MNHNS, CDR2 SASEGT. This CDR3 has 15 amino acids. Between the trimmed V and J ends, which lost 2 bases and 5 bases, there was a span of 15 bases.

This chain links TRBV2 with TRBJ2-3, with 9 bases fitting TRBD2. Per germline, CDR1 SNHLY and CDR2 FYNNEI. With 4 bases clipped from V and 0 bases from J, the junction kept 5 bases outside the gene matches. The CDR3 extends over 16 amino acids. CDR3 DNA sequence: TGTGCCAGCAGTGTGGCGGGAGGGCCGAGCACAGATACGCAGTATTTT. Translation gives CASSVAGGPSTDTQYF.

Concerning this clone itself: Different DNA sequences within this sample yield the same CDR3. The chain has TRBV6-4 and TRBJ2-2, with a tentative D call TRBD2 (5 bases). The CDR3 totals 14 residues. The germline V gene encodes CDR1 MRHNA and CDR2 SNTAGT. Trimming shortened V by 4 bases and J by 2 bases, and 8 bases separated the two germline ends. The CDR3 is CASSVEGNTGELFF. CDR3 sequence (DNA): TGTGCCAGCAGTGTCGAGGGAAACACCGGGGAGCTGTTTTTT.

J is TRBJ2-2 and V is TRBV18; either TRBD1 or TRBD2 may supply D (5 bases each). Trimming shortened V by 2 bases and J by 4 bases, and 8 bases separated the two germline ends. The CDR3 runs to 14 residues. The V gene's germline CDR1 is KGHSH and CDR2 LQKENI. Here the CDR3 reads CASSPSGGTGELFF. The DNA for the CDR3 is TGTGCCAGCTCACCATCTGGGGGCACCGGGGAGCTGTTTTTT.

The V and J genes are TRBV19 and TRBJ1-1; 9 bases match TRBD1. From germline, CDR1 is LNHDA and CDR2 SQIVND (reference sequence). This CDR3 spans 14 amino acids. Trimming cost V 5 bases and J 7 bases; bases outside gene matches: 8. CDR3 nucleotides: TGTGCCAGTAGTTCCTGGACAGGGGCCGTTGAAGCTTTCTTT. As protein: CASSSWTGAVEAFF.

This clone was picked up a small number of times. Written as DNA, the CDR3 is TGTGCCAGCAGCGTAGACCAACACGGGGGTTGGACCCAGTACTTC. This translates into CASSVDQHGGWTQYF. V usage is TRBV9 and J usage is TRBJ2-5, with TRBD2 as a possible D gene (6 bases). V dropped 0 bases and J dropped 7 bases, with 16 bases sitting between them. The CDR3 consists of 15 residues. CDR1 is SGDLS, CDR2 YYNGEE, per germline.

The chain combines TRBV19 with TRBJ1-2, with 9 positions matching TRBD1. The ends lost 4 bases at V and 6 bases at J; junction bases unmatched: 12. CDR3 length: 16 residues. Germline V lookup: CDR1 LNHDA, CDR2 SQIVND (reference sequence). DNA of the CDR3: TGTGCCAGTAGTACCATCCGGGACAGGGTGCTGGATGGCTACACCTTC. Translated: CASSTIRDRVLDGYTF.